This paragraph reports one TCR beta chain. This specimen belongs to a study of CD8 T cell repertoires and HIV-1 epitope variants. Study summary: Controls were a CMV, EBV and flu peptide pool, Ebola AY9 negative control, and no-peptide well. Epitopes were three Gag families plus Nef HW9 and YT9. Enriched T cells were co-cultured with equal numbers of autologous T cell-negative antigen-presenting cells. Separate from the cultures, 1M uncultured T cells served as baseline.

Clones were read by immunoSEQ multiplex PCR, and TCRdb kept only the in-frame ones, dropping some. The table has 80,000 to 95,000 clones, around 75% seen once. The CDR3 has 20 residues. Per the germline V gene, CDR1 is MNHEY and CDR2 is SMNVEV (reference sequence). Trimming took 3 bases from V and 0 from J, leaving 26 bases between them. The chain recombines TRBV27 with TRBJ1-1; D possibly corresponds to TRBD1 (5 bases). The clonotype was recovered from a male donor with HIV. Sequencing used uncultured baseline CD8+ T cells from peripheral blood mononuclear cells (PBMCs). The DNA for the CDR3 is TGTGCCAGCAGTTTTAAGGGCAGGGACGGATTCGGTTTCATGAACACTGAAGCTTTCTTT. Protein product: CASSFKGRDGFGFMNTEAFF.